The clone carrying this TCR beta chain has ten or more counts. Its antigen is undetermined. The data belong to a study of regulatory T cells in long-lasting Graves disease. Study information: New Graves' disease cases had less than 3 months of antithyroid drugs. The study's findings and limits: Persistent patients had more shared public clonotypes (around 2,800) than new patients (approximately 970). Persistent disease preferred TRBV28, TRBJ1-2 and TRBJ2-5.

CDR3-region Arm-PCR and iRepertoire HTBI primers produced the TCR beta libraries. TCRdb processed the multiplex PCR reads anew with MiXCR; each CDR3 protein has one entry. The data hold hundreds of thousands of distinct CDR3 sequences, with roughly 16% observed a single time. V shed 3 bases and J shed 6 bases, with 13 bases lying between them. This CDR3 is 14 amino acids long. Germline V gene sequence: CDR1 SGHTA, CDR2 FQGTGA. Time point indicated: newly diagnosed GD, antithyroid drugs for less than 3 months. Preparation of the TCR library used RNA extracted from PBMCs. Here the sequenced sample was peripheral blood mononuclear cells (PBMCs), taken at new diagnosis, from a patient treated with antithyroid drugs. The rearrangement uses TRBV7-3 and TRBJ2-3, with D maybe TRBD2 (5 bases). The clonotype comes from a female donor with Graves disease. The CDR3 loop reads CASSFPGKLDTQYF. The CDR3 nucleotides read TGTGCCAGCAGCTTTCCCGGGAAACTGGATACGCAGTATTTT.